These T cell receptor beta chains were read from a single sample in a study of immune cell composition in non-small cell lung cancer. Only in-frame clones appear in the TCRdb table, and some are missing; sequencing was by immunoSEQ multiplex PCR. The table records approximately 9,000 clones, approximately 76% of them present only once. Specimen: lung tumor tissue. Receptors were obtained from a human donor with non-small cell lung cancer. Both conserved end residues are part of each CDR3. D genes are given only for firm matches. Size tells how often a clone was seen (once, few, many) or the class of an expanded clone, and some rows leave it out.

abundance,v_gene,j_gene,d_gene,CDR3nt,CDR3aa
-,TRBV9,TRBJ2-5,-,TGTGCCAGCAGCGTAGAGGAGGGAGTGCGGGAGACCCAGTACTTC,CASSVEEGVRETQYF
-,TRBV9,TRBJ2-2,TRBD1,TGTGCCAGCAGCGCAACATCGGGACAGGGAATCACCGGGGAGCTGTTTTTT,CASSATSGQGITGELFF
-,TRBV18,TRBJ1-1,TRBD1,TGTGCCAGCTCACGGGGACAGATGAATGAAGCTTTCTTT,CASSRGQMNEAFF
-,TRBV30,TRBJ2-1,-,TGTGCCTGCCGGAGCTCCTACAATGAGCAGTTCTTC,CACRSSYNEQFF
few,TRBV19,TRBJ2-7,-,TGTGCCAGTAGTAGGGACCCTAGCTCCTACGAGCAGTACTTC,CASSRDPSSYEQYF
-,TRBV28,TRBJ2-7,-,TGTGCCAGCAGTTTAATGGCAGGGGGGGCCTACGAGCAGTACTTC,CASSLMAGGAYEQYF
-,TRBV5-1,TRBJ2-2,TRBD2,TGCGCCAGCAGCTTGGTTGCGGGGGGCGGCACCGGGGAGCTGTTTTTT,CASSLVAGGGTGELFF
-,TRBV5-6,TRBJ2-7,-,TGTGCCAGCAGCCGAGGGTCCCCTCGGGACGAGCAGTACTTC,CASSRGSPRDEQYF
-,TRBV11-2,TRBJ2-5,TRBD2,TGTGCCAGCAGCTCAGGACTAGCGGGAGTAGAGACCCAGTACTTC,CASSSGLAGVETQYF
once,TRBV29-1,TRBJ2-1,TRBD1,TGCAGCGCAATGGGACAGGGTTACAATGAGCAGTTCTTC,CSAMGQGYNEQFF
-,TRBV4-2,TRBJ2-1,-,TGTGCCAGCAGCCCCAGGCCTGGAGAGAATGAGCAGTTCTTC,CASSPRPGENEQFF
-,TRBV2,TRBJ1-1,-,TGTGCCAGCAGTGGGACTGGTGGAAACACTGAAGCTTTCTTT,CASSGTGGNTEAFF
-,TRBV25-1,TRBJ1-1,TRBD1,TGTGCCAGCAGTGGACAGGGTTACACTGAAGCTTTCTTT,CASSGQGYTEAFF
-,TRBV6-1,TRBJ2-7,-,TGTGCCAGCAGTGAAGCTGGGACTCCTTCCTACGAGCAGTACTTC,CASSEAGTPSYEQYF
-,TRBV7-9,TRBJ2-5,TRBD1,TGTGCCAGCAGATTGGGACAGTGGGAGACCCAGTACTTC,CASRLGQWETQYF
-,TRBV27,TRBJ2-3,-,TGTGCCAGCAGTTTACTCCCCACAGATACGCAGTATTTT,CASSLLPTDTQYF
-,TRBV5-1,TRBJ2-2,-,TGCGCCAGCAGCTTGATAGGGACCGGGGAGCTGTTTTTT,CASSLIGTGELFF
-,TRBV11-2,TRBJ1-5,-,TGTGCCAGCAGCTTCTCCGGAAGCAATCAGCCCCAGCATTTT,CASSFSGSNQPQHF
-,TRBV6-1,TRBJ1-1,-,TGTGCCAGCAGTGTCTCGCAGCAGACAAAAGCTTTCTTT,CASSVSQQTKAFF
-,TRBV7-2,TRBJ2-1,TRBD1,TGTGCCAGCAGCTTGTCCGGACAGGGGGCGTTCGATGAGCAGTTCTTC,CASSLSGQGAFDEQFF
once,TRBV11-2,TRBJ2-3,TRBD1,TGTGCCAGCAGCTTACAGGGGGATGTTACGCAGTATTTT,CASSLQGDVTQYF
-,TRBV10-3,TRBJ2-5,-,TGTGCCATCAGTGAGTCGGACGAGACCCAGTACTTC,CAISESDETQYF
few,TRBV19,TRBJ2-7,-,TGTGCCAGTAGTATCGGGCAAGCCTACGAGCAGTACTTC,CASSIGQAYEQYF
-,TRBV5-1,TRBJ2-7,-,TGCGCCAGCAGCTTGGGCTCTACCTCCTACGAGCAGTACTTC,CASSLGSTSYEQYF
-,TRBV18,TRBJ2-1,TRBD2,TGTGCCAGCTCGCCCCTAGCGGGAGGCTACAATGAGCAGTTCTTC,CASSPLAGGYNEQFF
once,TRBV9,TRBJ2-2,-,TGTGCCAGCAGCGTAGGGGCAGCCCCCGGGGAGCTGTTTTTT,CASSVGAAPGELFF
few,TRBV14,TRBJ1-3,-,TGTGCCAGCAGCCCCCGGGGACCAGGGTCTGGAAACACCATATATTTT,CASSPRGPGSGNTIYF
-,TRBV4-2,TRBJ2-7,-,TGTGCCAGCAGCCAAGATTCCGGTTACGAGCAGTACTTC,CASSQDSGYEQYF
few,TRBV6-7,TRBJ2-7,-,TGTGCCAGCAGCACGCCCGGGACAAACTACGAGCAGTACTTC,CASSTPGTNYEQYF
-,TRBV4-2,TRBJ2-1,-,TGTGCCAGCAGCCGGGATTTAAATGAGCAGTTCTTC,CASSRDLNEQFF
few,TRBV20-1,TRBJ1-5,-,TGCAGTGTGCCGGACCGGGGCCGAGGAATCTTT,CSVPDRGRGIF
-,TRBV13,TRBJ2-1,-,TGTGCCAGCAGCTTCACCCAGGTGCAGTTCTTC,CASSFTQVQFF
few,TRBV15,TRBJ1-3,-,TGTGCCACCAGCAGAGATCGGAATCCGGGAAACACCATATATTTT,CATSRDRNPGNTIYF
-,TRBV11-1,TRBJ1-6,-,TGTGCCAGCAGCTTAAACAGATATTCACCCCTCCACTTT,CASSLNRYSPLHF
once,TRBV2,TRBJ1-1,TRBD1,TGTGCCAGCAGAGTACAGGGGATGAACACTGAAGCTTTCTTT,CASRVQGMNTEAFF
-,TRBV4-3,TRBJ1-1,-,TGCGCCAGCAGCCAAGGGGCCCCCCGGGGCACTGAAGCTTTCTTT,CASSQGAPRGTEAFF
-,TRBV5-4,TRBJ1-2,TRBD1,TGTGCCAGCAGCTTAAATTGGGACAGTTATGGCTACACCTTC,CASSLNWDSYGYTF
-,TRBV6-6,TRBJ2-2,TRBD2,TGTGCCAGCAGTCTGGGACTAGCGGGGACCGGGGAGCTGTTTTTT,CASSLGLAGTGELFF
-,TRBV7-2,TRBJ2-3,-,TGTGCCAGCAGCTCATCCGGGACCACTTCGACAGATACGCAGTATTTT,CASSSSGTTSTDTQYF
-,TRBV15,TRBJ2-7,-,TGTGCCACCAGCAGTGGCCAGACAGGGGAGGGGCAGTACTTC,CATSSGQTGEGQYF
-,TRBV27,TRBJ2-7,-,TGTGCCAGCAGACCACAGAGGTTCTCCGAGCAGTACTTC,CASRPQRFSEQYF
-,TRBV28,TRBJ1-6,-,TGTGCCAGCCGGGTCGATAGCTCCTATAATTCACCCCTCCACTTT,CASRVDSSYNSPLHF
-,TRBV11-2,TRBJ1-2,TRBD1,TGTGCCAGCAGCTTTGGGACAGCATATGGCTACACCTTC,CASSFGTAYGYTF
-,TRBV28,TRBJ2-2,-,TGTGCCAGCAGACTACGACAGAGAACCGGGGAGCTGTTTTTT,CASRLRQRTGELFF
-,TRBV2,TRBJ2-7,-,TGTGCCAGCAGCCAGATACGCTACGAGCAGTACTTC,CASSQIRYEQYF
-,TRBV19,TRBJ1-5,-,TGTGCCAGTAGTATTACAGGGTCGACACTCCTTAGCAATCAGCCCCAGCATTTT,CASSITGSTLLSNQPQHF
-,TRBV19,TRBJ2-1,TRBD1,TGTGCCAGTAGTACCGCCCGACAGGGCAGGTCCTACAATGAGCAGTTCTTC,CASSTARQGRSYNEQFF
-,TRBV6-1,TRBJ2-1,TRBD1,TGTGCCAGCCCCCGGGACAGGGAAGGGAATGAGCAGTTCTTC,CASPRDREGNEQFF
-,TRBV28,TRBJ2-2,-,TGTGCCAGCAGTCCCGGACTCTCCGGGGAGCTGTTTTTT,CASSPGLSGELFF
-,TRBV9,TRBJ1-4,-,TGTGCCAGCCCCGCTCTAGGGGCCCCTTTTAATGAAAAACTGTTTTTT,CASPALGAPFNEKLFF
-,TRBV4-1,TRBJ2-2,TRBD2,TGCGCCAGCAGCCCGACTAGCTTCGACACCGGGGAGCTGTTTTTT,CASSPTSFDTGELFF